The 19 T cell receptor beta chains below come from one sample, sequenced in a study of blood T cell repertoires in COVID-19. This table comes from immunoSEQ multiplex PCR, and its TCRdb copy is limited to in-frame clones, with some not included. The profile shows roughly 320,000 clones, approximately 85% of them singletons. What was sequenced was peripheral blood. These receptors all stem from a human donor in a cohort sampled during active COVID-19.

J is TRBJ1-2 and V is TRBV9; 7 positions agree with TRBD1. Losses at the gene ends were 0 bases for V and 7 bases for J; bases not matched to a gene: 9. The CDR3 runs to 15 residues. CDR1 and CDR2 from the germline V gene are SGDLS and YYNGEE. The CDR3: CASSVAQEGAGGYTF. CDR3 DNA sequence: TGTGCCAGCAGCGTAGCTCAGGAGGGGGCTGGTGGCTACACCTTC. The full variable domain, in which reference TRBV9 and TRBJ1-2 provide the parts outside the CDR3, is DSGVTQTPKHLITATGQRVTLRCSPRSGDLSVYWYQQSLDQGLQFLIQYYNGEERAKGNILERFSAQQFPDLHSELNLSSLELGDSALYFCASSVAQEGAGGYTFGSGTRLTVV.

The chain carries TRBV7-2 and TRBJ1-1; 9 nucleotides align to TRBD1. With 4 bases clipped from V and 5 bases from J, the junction kept 11 bases outside the gene matches. Germline V gene data show CDR1 as SGHTA and CDR2 as FQGNSA. The CDR3 extends over 16 amino acids. The CDR3 DNA sequence: TGTGCCAGCAGCTCCCCGGGACAGGGATTAAGGACTGAAGCTTTCTTT. Translation: CASSSPGQGLRTEAFF. Filled out from reference TRBV7-2 and TRBJ1-1, the complete variable domain reads GAGVSQSPSNKVTEKGKDVELRCDPISGHTALYWYRQSLGQGLEFLIYFQGNSAPDKSGLPSDRFSAERTGGSVSTLTIQRTQQEDSAVYLCASSSPGQGLRTEAFFGQGTRLTVV.

CDR3 DNA sequence: TGTGCCAGCAGCGTACGGACAGGGGACTATGGCTACACCTTC. This sequence encodes CASSVRTGDYGYTF. The chain recombines TRBV6-5 with TRBJ1-2; TRBD1 agrees at 9 bases. The CDR3 has 14 amino acids. The trim removed 6 bases at V and 3 bases at J, leaving 5 bases unmatched. The V gene's germline CDR1 is MNHEY and CDR2 SVGAGI.

The chain joins TRBV7-8 to TRBJ1-1, with 9 positions matching TRBD1. Germline-derived CDR1 and CDR2 are SGHVS and FQNEAQ. This CDR3 region has 13 residues. V trimming: 6 bases; J trimming: 5 bases; junction bases outside the gene matches: 4. The CDR3 nucleotides read TGTGCCAGCAGGGGACAGGGCGGAACTGAAGCTTTCTTT. Encoded protein: CASRGQGGTEAFF.

The chain couples TRBV10-3 to TRBJ1-2, with TRBD1 matching over 7 bases. The CDR3 is 15 residues long. From germline, CDR1 is ENHRY and CDR2 SYGVKD. The J segment lost 3 bases and the V segment lost 0 bases, leaving 4 bases of the junction unmatched. The CDR3 here is CAISESGGAYYGYTF. The CDR3 DNA reads TGTGCCATCAGTGAGTCAGGGGGCGCCTACTATGGCTACACCTTC.

V gene TRBV11-3 combines with J gene TRBJ2-5; D call uncertain. The CDR3 runs to 13 residues. The V and J ends lost 0 bases and 5 bases respectively, with 7 bases between them. CDR1 and CDR2 (germline): SGHNT, YENEEA. The CDR3 protein is CASSLDGQETQYF. The CDR3 coding sequence is TGTGCCAGCAGCTTAGATGGGCAGGAGACCCAGTACTTC.

The chain carries TRBV29-1 and TRBJ1-1; the match to TRBD1 covers 7 bases. The CDR3 is 14 residues long. Germline CDR1 is SQVTM and CDR2 is ANQGSEA. The V gene end was trimmed by 5 bases and the J gene end by 0 bases; junction bases not matched to a gene: 6. CDR3 in amino acids: CSVTYGQVNTEAFF. CDR3 DNA: TGCAGCGTTACCTACGGACAGGTGAACACTGAAGCTTTCTTT.

The J gene is TRBJ2-1, the V gene TRBV7-3, with D unresolved. Germline values: CDR1 SGHTA, CDR2 FQGTGA. Trimming stripped 4 bases from V and 7 bases from J, with 11 bases between. The CDR3 spans 13 residues. CDR3 sequence reads: CASSSPTSNEQFF. CDR3 coding DNA: TGTGCCAGCAGCTCCCCGACTTCAAATGAGCAGTTCTTC. Combining the CDR3 with reference TRBV7-3 and TRBJ2-1 gives the whole variable domain GAGVSQTPSNKVTEKGKYVELRCDPISGHTALYWYRQSLGQGPEFLIYFQGTGAADDSGLPNDRFFAVRPEGSVSTLKIQRTERGDSAVYLCASSSPTSNEQFFGPGTRLTVL.

This sequence joins TRBV5-1 and TRBJ2-7; D uncertain. Germline V gives CDR1 SGHRS, CDR2 YFSETQ. V shed 0 bases and J shed 3 bases, with 16 bases lying between them. This CDR3 spans 16 amino acids. Here the CDR3 reads CASSLGRSFAIYEQYF. The CDR3 DNA reads as TGCGCCAGCAGCTTGGGGCGGAGTTTCGCAATCTACGAGCAGTACTTC.

The chain carries TRBV14 and TRBJ2-2, with D unclear. The CDR3 is made up of 14 amino acids. The germline V and J ends were trimmed by 0 bases and 6 bases, with 8 bases remaining between them. The germline gives CDR1 SGHDN, CDR2 FVKESK. The CDR3 DNA is TGTGCCAGCAGCCAAGAACCGGGTCCCGGGGAGCTGTTTTTT. It is translated as CASSQEPGPGELFF. Variable domain in full (rest from reference TRBV14 and TRBJ2-2): EAGVTQFPSHSVIEKGQTVTLRCDPISGHDNLYWYRRVMGKEIKFLLHFVKESKQDESGMPNNRFLAERTGGTYSTLKVQPAELEDSGVYFCASSQEPGPGELFFGEGSRLTVL.

This sequence joins TRBV5-8 and TRBJ2-2, with D unresolved. The V gene's germline CDR1 is SGHTS and CDR2 YDEGEE. Trimming removed 1 base from V and 7 bases from J, with 8 bases in between. The CDR3 loop spans 13 amino acids. CDR3 region: CASSLTLVGELFF. The CDR3 DNA is TGTGCCAGCAGCTTGACGCTAGTCGGGGAGCTGTTTTTT.

The gene calls are TRBV19 and TRBJ1-2, with 9 bases identical to TRBD1. V dropped 8 bases and J dropped 7; count of bases not matched to a gene: 8. Germline assignment: CDR1 LNHDA and CDR2 SQIVND (reference sequence). This CDR3 comprises 13 residues. The CDR3 DNA follows: TGTGCCAGTCTGGGACAGGGTAGGTCTGGCTACACCTTC. Its protein is CASLGQGRSGYTF.

The chain uses TRBV5-1 and TRBJ1-2; D gene uncertain. The CDR3 runs to 15 residues. Trimming took off 3 bases at V and 3 bases at J, with 15 bases between the two ends. Germline CDR1 reads SGHRS; CDR2 reads YFSETQ. The CDR3 sequence is CASSSGVADDYGYTF. The CDR3 bases are TGCGCCAGCAGCTCTGGAGTGGCAGACGACTATGGCTACACCTTC.

This clone has more than one count but fewer than ten. The V gene is TRBV2, the J gene TRBJ2-3, with TRBD2 identical over 7 bases. Germline-derived CDR1 and CDR2 are SNHLY and FYNNEI. The CDR3 runs 14 residues. Germline trimming cut 7 bases from V and 3 bases from J; bases unmatched to any gene: 7. The CDR3 spells CASIFRGETDTQYF. For the CDR3, the DNA is TGTGCCAGCATCTTCCGGGGGGAGACAGATACGCAGTATTTT.

This chain uses TRBV27 with TRBJ1-5; D is perhaps TRBD1 (5 bases). V gave up 2 bases and J gave up 6 bases, with 8 bases separating them. The CDR3 is made up of 13 amino acids. Germline loops: CDR1 MNHEY, CDR2 SMNVEV (reference sequence). The CDR3 DNA sequence: TGTGCCAGCAGTTTACAGGGAGGTCAGCCCCAGCATTTT. Translation gives CASSLQGGQPQHF.

This clone appeared a single time. V gene TRBV5-5 combines with J gene TRBJ1-1; unclear D gene. This CDR3 contains 14 residues. CDR1 is SGHKS, CDR2 YYEKEE, per germline (reference sequence). V was trimmed by 3 bases and J by 1 base, leaving 10 bases between them. CDR3 DNA sequence: TGTGCCAGCAGCTCGGGGTGGGGGAACACTGAAGCTTTCTTT. Protein product: CASSSGWGNTEAFF.

This chain joins TRBV12-3 or TRBV12-4 and TRBJ1-1; D remains ambiguous. CDR3 length: 12 amino acids. Trimming stripped 3 bases from V and 8 bases from J, with 10 bases between. The CDR3 loop is CASSFGGSEAFF. In DNA form, the CDR3 reads TGTGCCAGCAGTTTCGGCGGCAGCGAAGCTTTCTTT.

CDR3 loop: CASSYTGVGDTQYF. DNA for the CDR3: TGTGCCAGCAGCTATACAGGGGTTGGAGATACGCAGTATTTT. This chain uses TRBV5-4 with TRBJ2-3; 7 bases map to TRBD1. CDR3 length: 14 residues. Germline V gene sequence: CDR1 SGHNT, CDR2 YYREEE (reference sequence). The ends lost 3 bases at V and 5 bases at J; junction bases unmatched: 6.

V is TRBV6-5 and J is TRBJ2-7; TRBD1 matches 11 bases. After removal of 10 bases from V and 5 bases from J, the junction contained 13 bases not matched to a gene. The CDR3 sequence is 15 residues long. CDR1 and CDR2 (germline): MNHEY, SVGAGI. In DNA, the CDR3 is TGTGCCATCCCCGGGACAGGGGGTCCTCGGCACGAGCAGTACTTC. Translated, it gives CAIPGTGGPRHEQYF.